These T cell receptor beta chains were read from a single sample in a study of monozygotic twins with inflammatory bowel disease. With the 5' RACE reads reprocessed, TCRdb shows one record per CDR3 protein and no DNA. This sample's table reports just over 300,000 distinct CDR3 sequences. Sequenced sample: blood. The receptors stem from a human donor with ulcerative colitis or Crohn's disease, or a healthy co-twin of an affected twin (not recorded which). The CDR3 runs from the conserved cysteine through the conserved F or W.

j_gene: TRBJ2-6; v_gene: TRBV4-3; CDR3aa: CASSNRDSGANVLTF
j_gene: TRBJ2-3; v_gene: TRBV4-3; CDR3aa: CASSQGDRDSDTQYF
j_gene: TRBJ1-4; v_gene: TRBV5-5; CDR3aa: CASSPSPGQIATNEKLFF
j_gene: TRBJ2-1; v_gene: TRBV10-3; CDR3aa: CAISMGPSQHNEQFF
j_gene: TRBJ2-7; v_gene: TRBV11-2; CDR3aa: CASSFLLETSGRALLYEQYF
j_gene: TRBJ2-5; v_gene: TRBV7-9; CDR3aa: CASSPRTSGKQQETQYF
j_gene: TRBJ2-1; v_gene: TRBV5-1; CDR3aa: CASSARGASREQFF
j_gene: TRBJ2-1; v_gene: TRBV7-2; CDR3aa: CASSDRWLLSIDNEQFF
j_gene: TRBJ2-7; v_gene: TRBV30; CDR3aa: CAWSVDGTQYEQYF
j_gene: TRBJ1-5; v_gene: TRBV7-2; CDR3aa: CASSRTYQPQHF
j_gene: TRBJ2-4; v_gene: TRBV12-3/TRBV12-4; CDR3aa: CASSLWGGAGWGNIQYF
j_gene: TRBJ2-3; v_gene: TRBV5-1; CDR3aa: CASSWQGASDTQYF
j_gene: TRBJ1-1; v_gene: TRBV5-4; CDR3aa: CASSLAALDTEAFF
j_gene: TRBJ2-2; v_gene: TRBV5-1; CDR3aa: CASSTMEGPGELFF
j_gene: TRBJ2-3; v_gene: TRBV5-6; CDR3aa: CASSSKGNLGGTDTQYF
j_gene: TRBJ2-3; v_gene: TRBV5-1; CDR3aa: CASSSGLGAASTDTQYF
j_gene: TRBJ1-1; v_gene: TRBV6-5; CDR3aa: CASSYSSIITEAFF
j_gene: TRBJ2-7; v_gene: TRBV4-3; CDR3aa: CASSQGGTVGYEQYF
j_gene: TRBJ2-5; v_gene: TRBV6-1; CDR3aa: CASSEHRRTQYF
j_gene: TRBJ2-3; v_gene: TRBV5-4; CDR3aa: CASSSGPFTWDTQYF
j_gene: TRBJ2-7; v_gene: TRBV6-5; CDR3aa: CASSYDSSKLSSYEQYF
j_gene: TRBJ1-1; v_gene: TRBV5-1; CDR3aa: CASSPTRGEGHTEAFF
j_gene: TRBJ2-1; v_gene: TRBV12-3/TRBV12-4; CDR3aa: CASSPVSKDNEQFF
j_gene: TRBJ1-1; v_gene: TRBV7-3; CDR3aa: CASSLSSGNTEAFF
j_gene: TRBJ2-3; v_gene: TRBV6-2/TRBV6-3; CDR3aa: CASRVDGTDTQYF
j_gene: TRBJ2-7; v_gene: TRBV20-1; CDR3aa: CSAPGGTSGPSYEQYF
j_gene: TRBJ1-2; v_gene: TRBV12-3/TRBV12-4; CDR3aa: CATTMGDGYTF
j_gene: TRBJ1-1; v_gene: TRBV20-1; CDR3aa: CSARSLTSTEAFF
j_gene: TRBJ2-7; v_gene: TRBV5-6; CDR3aa: CATRRGQGAREQYF
j_gene: TRBJ1-1; v_gene: TRBV29-1; CDR3aa: CSGIREGKNTEAFF